This T cell receptor beta chain was identified in a study of neurological immune-mediated disorders. V shed 2 bases, J shed 4 bases, and the junction held 5 bases outside the gene matches. The V gene's germline CDR1 is MGHRA and CDR2 YSYEKL. The CDR3 consists of 15 residues. Each CDR3 protein is one row after TCRdb ran MiXCR on the 5' RACE reads. The sample yields around 65,000 distinct CDR3 sequences, over 5% seen once. This clonotype was seen many times. This TCR derives from a human donor with multiple sclerosis. The donor label of this sample is uncertain. Sequenced input: PBMCs. The V gene is TRBV4-1, the J gene TRBJ1-3, with 7 bases that match TRBD1. CDR3 nucleotide sequence: TGCGCCAGCAGCCAAACCCCGGGACAGGGAAACACCATATATTTT. This encodes CASSQTPGQGNTIYF.